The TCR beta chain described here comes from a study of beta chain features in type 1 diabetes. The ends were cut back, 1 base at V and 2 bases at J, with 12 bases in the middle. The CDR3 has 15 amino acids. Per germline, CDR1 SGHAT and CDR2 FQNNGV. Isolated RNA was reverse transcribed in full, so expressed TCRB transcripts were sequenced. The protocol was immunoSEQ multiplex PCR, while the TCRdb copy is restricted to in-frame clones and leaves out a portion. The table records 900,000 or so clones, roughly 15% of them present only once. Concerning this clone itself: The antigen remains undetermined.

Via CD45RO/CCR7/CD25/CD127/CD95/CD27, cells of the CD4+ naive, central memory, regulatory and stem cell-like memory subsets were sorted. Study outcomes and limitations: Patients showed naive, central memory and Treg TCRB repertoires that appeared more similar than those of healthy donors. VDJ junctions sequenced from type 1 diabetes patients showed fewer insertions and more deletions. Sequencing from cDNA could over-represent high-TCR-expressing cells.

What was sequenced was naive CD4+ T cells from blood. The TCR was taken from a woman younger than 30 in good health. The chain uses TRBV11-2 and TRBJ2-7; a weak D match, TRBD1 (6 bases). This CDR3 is CASSLVAGGPYEQYF. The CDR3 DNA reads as TGTGCCAGCAGCTTAGTGGCTGGGGGCCCCTACGAGCAGTACTTC. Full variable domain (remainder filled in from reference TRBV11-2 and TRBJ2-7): EAGVAQSPRYKIIEKRQSVAFWCNPISGHATLYWYQQILGQGPKLLIQFQNNGVVDDSQLPKDRFSAERLKGVDSTLKIQPAKLEDSAVYLCASSLVAGGPYEQYFGPGTRLTVT.